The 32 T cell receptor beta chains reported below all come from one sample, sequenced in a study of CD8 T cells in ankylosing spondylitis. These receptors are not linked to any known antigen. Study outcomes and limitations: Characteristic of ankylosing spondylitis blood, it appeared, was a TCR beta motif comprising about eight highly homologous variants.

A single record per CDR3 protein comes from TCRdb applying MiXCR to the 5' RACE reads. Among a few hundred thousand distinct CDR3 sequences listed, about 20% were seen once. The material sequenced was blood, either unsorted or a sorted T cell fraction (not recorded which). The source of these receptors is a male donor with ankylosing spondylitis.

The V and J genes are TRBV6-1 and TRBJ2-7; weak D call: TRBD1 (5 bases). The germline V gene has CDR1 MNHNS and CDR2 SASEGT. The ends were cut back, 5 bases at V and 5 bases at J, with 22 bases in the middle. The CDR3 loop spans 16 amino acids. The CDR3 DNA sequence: TGTGCCAGCAGTAATCCGAGGACATACTCAAGGAACGAGCAGTACTTC. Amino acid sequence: CASSNPRTYSRNEQYF.

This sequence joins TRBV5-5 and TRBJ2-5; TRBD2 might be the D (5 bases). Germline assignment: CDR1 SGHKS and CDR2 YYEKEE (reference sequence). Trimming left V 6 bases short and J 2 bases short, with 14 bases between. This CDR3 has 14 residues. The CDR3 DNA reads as TGTGCCAGCACCACTGGACTGCAGCAAGAGACCCAGTACTTC. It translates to CASTTGLQQETQYF.

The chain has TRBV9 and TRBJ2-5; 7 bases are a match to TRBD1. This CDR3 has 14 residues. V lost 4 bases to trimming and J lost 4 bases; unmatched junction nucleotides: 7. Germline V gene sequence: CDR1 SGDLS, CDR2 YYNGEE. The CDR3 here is CASSPGQERETQYF. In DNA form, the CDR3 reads TGTGCCAGCAGCCCAGGACAGGAGCGAGAGACCCAGTACTTC.

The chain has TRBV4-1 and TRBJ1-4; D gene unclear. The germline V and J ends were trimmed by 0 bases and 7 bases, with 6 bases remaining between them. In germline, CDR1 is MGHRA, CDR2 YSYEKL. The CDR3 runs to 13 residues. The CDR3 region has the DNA TGCGCCAGCAGCCAAGATCGCGGTGAAAAACTGTTTTTT. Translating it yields CASSQDRGEKLFF.

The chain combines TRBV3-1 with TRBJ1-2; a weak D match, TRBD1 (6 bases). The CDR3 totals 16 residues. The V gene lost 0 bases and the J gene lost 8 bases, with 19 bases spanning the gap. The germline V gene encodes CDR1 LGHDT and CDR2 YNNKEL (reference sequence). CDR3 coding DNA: TGTGCCAGCAGCCAAGATGGCCGTGGCAGGGGTACAGGCTACACCTTC. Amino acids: CASSQDGRGRGTGYTF.

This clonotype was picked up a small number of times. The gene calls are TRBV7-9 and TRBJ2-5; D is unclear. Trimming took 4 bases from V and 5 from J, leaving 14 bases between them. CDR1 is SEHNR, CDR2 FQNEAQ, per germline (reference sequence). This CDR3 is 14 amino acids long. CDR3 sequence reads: CASSSSWAVETQYF. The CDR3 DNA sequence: TGTGCCAGCAGCTCTAGTTGGGCGGTGGAGACCCAGTACTTC.

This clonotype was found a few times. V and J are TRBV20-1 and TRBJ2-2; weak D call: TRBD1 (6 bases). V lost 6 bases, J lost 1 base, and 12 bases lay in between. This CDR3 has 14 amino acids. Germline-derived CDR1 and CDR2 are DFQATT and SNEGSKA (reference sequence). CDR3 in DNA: TGCAGTGCGCCAGGGACACGGAACACCGGGGAGCTGTTTTTT. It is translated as CSAPGTRNTGELFF.

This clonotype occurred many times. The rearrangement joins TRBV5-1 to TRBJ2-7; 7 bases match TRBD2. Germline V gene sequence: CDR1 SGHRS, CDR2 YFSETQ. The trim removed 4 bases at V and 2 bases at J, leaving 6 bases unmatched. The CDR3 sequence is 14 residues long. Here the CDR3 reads CASSMTSGTYEQYF. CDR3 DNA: TGCGCCAGCAGCATGACCAGCGGGACCTACGAGCAGTACTTC.

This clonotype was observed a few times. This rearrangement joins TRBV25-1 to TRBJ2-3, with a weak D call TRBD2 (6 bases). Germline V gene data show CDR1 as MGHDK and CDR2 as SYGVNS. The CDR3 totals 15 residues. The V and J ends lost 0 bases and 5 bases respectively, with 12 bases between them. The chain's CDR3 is CASSEYIGSGDTQYF. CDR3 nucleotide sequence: TGTGCCAGCAGTGAATATATCGGGAGTGGAGATACGCAGTATTTT.

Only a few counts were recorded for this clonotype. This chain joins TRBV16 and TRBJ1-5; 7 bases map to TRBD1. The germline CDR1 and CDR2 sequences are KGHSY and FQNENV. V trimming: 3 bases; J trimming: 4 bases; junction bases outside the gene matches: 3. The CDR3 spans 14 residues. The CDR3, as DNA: TGTGCCAGCAGCCATCAACAGGGGAATCAGCCCCAGCATTTT. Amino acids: CASSHQQGNQPQHF.

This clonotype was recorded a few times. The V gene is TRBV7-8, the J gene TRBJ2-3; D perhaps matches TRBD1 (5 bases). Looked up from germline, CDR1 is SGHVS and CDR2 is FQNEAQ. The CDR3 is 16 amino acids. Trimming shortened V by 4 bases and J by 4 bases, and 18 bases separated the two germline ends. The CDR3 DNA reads TGTGCCAGCAGCTACACCAGGGCCGTCCCGGCAGATACGCAGTATTTT. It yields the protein CASSYTRAVPADTQYF.

The CDR3 DNA reads TGTGCCAGCAGCTTAGATGAGCAGAGCTACAATGAGCAGTTCTTC. Protein product: CASSLDEQSYNEQFF. The rearrangement joins TRBV11-3 to TRBJ2-1; D unclear. The CDR3 extends over 15 amino acids. Germline V gene data show CDR1 as SGHNT and CDR2 as YENEEA. Trimming left V 0 bases short and J 3 bases short, with 9 bases between.

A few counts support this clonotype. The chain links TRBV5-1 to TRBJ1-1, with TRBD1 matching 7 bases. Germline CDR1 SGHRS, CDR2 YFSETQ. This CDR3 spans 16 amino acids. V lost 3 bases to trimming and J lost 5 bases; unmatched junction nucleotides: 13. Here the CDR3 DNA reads TGCGCCAGCAGCTCCGACCTTAACAGGGGAGGTACTGAAGCTTTCTTT. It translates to CASSSDLNRGGTEAFF.

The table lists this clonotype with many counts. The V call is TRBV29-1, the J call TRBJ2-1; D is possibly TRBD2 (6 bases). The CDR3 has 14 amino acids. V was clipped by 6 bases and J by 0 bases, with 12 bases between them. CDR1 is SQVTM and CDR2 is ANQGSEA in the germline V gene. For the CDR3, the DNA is TGCAGCGTGACTCTAGCGAGCTCCTACAATGAGCAGTTCTTC. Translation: CSVTLASSYNEQFF.

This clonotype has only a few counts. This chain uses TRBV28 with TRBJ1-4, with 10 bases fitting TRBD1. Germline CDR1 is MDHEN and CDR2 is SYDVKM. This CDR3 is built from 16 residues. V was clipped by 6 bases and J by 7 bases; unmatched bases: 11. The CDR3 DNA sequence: TGTGCCAGCAGCGAGAGAAAAGACAGGGGGCGTGAAAAACTGTTTTTT. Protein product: CASSERKDRGREKLFF.

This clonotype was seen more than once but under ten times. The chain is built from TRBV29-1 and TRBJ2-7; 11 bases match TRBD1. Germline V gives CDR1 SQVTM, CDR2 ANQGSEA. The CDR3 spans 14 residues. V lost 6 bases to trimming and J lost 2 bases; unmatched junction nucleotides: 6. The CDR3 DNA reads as TGCAGCGTCGCGGACAGGGGGCGAACCTACGAGCAGTACTTC. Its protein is CSVADRGRTYEQYF.

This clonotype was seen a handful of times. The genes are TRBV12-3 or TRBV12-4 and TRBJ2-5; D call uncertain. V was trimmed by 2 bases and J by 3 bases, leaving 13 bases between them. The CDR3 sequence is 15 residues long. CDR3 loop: CASSLYLGSEETQYF. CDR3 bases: TGTGCCAGCAGTTTATATTTAGGGTCCGAAGAGACCCAGTACTTC.

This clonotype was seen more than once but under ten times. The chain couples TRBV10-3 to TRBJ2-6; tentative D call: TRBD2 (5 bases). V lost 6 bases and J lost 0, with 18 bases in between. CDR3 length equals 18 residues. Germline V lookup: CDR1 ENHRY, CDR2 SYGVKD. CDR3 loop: CAIRAFEEATSGANVLTF. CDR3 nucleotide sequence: TGTGCCATCAGGGCCTTTGAGGAGGCCACCTCTGGGGCCAACGTCCTGACTTTC.

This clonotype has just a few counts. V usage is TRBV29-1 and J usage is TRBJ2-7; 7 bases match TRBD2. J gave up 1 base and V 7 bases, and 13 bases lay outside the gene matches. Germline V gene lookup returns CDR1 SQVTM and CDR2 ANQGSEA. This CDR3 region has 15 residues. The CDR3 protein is CSALPLAGDSYEQYF. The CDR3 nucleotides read TGCAGCGCGCTGCCACTCGCGGGAGATTCCTACGAGCAGTACTTC.

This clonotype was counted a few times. CDR3 nucleotide sequence: TGTGCCATCCGGGAAAAAGAGACCCAGTACTTC. It encodes CAIREKETQYF. V is TRBV10-3 and J is TRBJ2-5, with a possible D match to TRBD2 (5 bases). Germline CDR1 and CDR2: ENHRY and SYGVKD. With 8 bases removed from V and 3 bases from J, the gap between germline ends came to 7 bases. The CDR3 contains 11 residues.

CDR3 protein: CASRPGLSYEQYF. As DNA, the CDR3 is TGTGCCAGCAGACCTGGACTGTCCTACGAGCAGTACTTC. The rearrangement links TRBV6-4 to TRBJ2-7; D is perhaps TRBD2 (5 bases). Germline V CDR1 and CDR2: MRHNA, SNTAGT. Trimming removed 6 bases at V and 1 base at J, with 10 bases between. This CDR3 has 13 amino acids.

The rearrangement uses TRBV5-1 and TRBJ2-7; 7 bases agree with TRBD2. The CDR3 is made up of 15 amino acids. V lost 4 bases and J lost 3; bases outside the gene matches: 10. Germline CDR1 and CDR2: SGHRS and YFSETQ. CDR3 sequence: CASSAAGTTHYEQYF. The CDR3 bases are TGCGCCAGCAGCGCAGCCGGGACTACTCACTACGAGCAGTACTTC.

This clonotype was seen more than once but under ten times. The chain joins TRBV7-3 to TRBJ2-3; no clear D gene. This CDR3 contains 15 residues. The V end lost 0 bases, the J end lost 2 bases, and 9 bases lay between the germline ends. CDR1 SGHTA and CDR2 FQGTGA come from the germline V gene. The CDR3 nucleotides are TGTGCCAGCAGCTTAACGGCAGACCACACAGATACGCAGTATTTT. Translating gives CASSLTADHTDTQYF.

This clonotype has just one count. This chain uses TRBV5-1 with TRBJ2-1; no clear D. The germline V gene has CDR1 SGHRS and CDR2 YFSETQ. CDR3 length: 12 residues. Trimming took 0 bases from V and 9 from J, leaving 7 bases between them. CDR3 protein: CASSLEGREQFF. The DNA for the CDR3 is TGCGCCAGCAGCTTGGAGGGTCGTGAGCAGTTCTTC. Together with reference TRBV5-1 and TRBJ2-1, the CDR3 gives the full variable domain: KAGVTQTPRYLIKTRGQQVTLSCSPISGHRSVSWYQQTPGQGLQFLFEYFSETQRNKGNFPGRFSGRQFSNSRSEMNVSTLELGDSALYLCASSLEGREQFFGPGTRLTVL.

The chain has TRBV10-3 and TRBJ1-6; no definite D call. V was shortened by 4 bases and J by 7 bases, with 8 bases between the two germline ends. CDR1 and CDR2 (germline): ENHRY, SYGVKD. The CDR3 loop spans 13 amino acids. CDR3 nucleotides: TGTGCCATCAGTGGGGAGAGAAATTCACCCCTCCACTTT. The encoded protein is CAISGERNSPLHF.

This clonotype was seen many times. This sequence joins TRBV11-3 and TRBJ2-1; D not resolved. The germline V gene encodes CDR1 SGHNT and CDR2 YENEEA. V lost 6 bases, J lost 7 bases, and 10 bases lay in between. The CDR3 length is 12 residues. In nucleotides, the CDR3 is TGTGCCAGCAGTTTTGGGTATAATGAGCAGTTCTTC. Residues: CASSFGYNEQFF.

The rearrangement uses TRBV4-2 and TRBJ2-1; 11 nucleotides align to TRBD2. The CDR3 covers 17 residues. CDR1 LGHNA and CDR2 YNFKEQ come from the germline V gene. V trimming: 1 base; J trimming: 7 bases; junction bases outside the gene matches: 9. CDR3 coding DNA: TGTGCCAGCAGCCAAGGATTAGCGGGAGGGAGTGGAAATGAGCAGTTCTTC. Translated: CASSQGLAGGSGNEQFF.

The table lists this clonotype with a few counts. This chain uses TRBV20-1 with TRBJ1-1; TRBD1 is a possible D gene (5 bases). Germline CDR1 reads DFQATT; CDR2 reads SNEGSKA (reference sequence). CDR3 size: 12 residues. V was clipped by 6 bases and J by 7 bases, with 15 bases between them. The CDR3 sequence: CSAHKQGYEAFF. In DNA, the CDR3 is TGCAGTGCGCACAAGCAGGGTTATGAAGCTTTCTTT.

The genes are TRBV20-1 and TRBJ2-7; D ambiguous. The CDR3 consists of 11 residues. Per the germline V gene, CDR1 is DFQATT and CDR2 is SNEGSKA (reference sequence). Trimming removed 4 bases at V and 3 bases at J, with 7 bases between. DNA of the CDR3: TGCAGTGCTACCCCGGACTACGAGCAGTACTTC. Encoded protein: CSATPDYEQYF.

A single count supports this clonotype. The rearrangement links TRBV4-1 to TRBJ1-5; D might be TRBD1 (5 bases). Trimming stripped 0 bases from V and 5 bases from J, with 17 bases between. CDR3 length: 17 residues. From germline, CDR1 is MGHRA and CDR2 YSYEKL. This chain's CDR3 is CASSQDLGQGFYQPQHF. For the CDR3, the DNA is TGCGCCAGCAGCCAAGATTTGGGGCAGGGCTTTTATCAGCCCCAGCATTTT.

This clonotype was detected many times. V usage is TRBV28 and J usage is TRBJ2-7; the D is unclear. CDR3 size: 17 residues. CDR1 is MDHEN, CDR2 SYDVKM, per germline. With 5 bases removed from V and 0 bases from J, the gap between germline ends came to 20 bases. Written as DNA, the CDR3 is TGTGCCAGCAGTCCTTACGGACCCGGCTCGAGCTCCTACGAGCAGTACTTC. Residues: CASSPYGPGSSSYEQYF.

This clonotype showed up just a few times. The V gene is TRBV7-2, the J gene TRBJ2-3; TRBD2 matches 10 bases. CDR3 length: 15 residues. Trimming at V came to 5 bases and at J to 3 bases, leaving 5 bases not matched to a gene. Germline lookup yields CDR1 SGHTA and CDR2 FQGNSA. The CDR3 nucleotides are TGTGCCAGCAGCCAAGGACTAGCGGTTACAGATACGCAGTATTTT. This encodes CASSQGLAVTDTQYF.